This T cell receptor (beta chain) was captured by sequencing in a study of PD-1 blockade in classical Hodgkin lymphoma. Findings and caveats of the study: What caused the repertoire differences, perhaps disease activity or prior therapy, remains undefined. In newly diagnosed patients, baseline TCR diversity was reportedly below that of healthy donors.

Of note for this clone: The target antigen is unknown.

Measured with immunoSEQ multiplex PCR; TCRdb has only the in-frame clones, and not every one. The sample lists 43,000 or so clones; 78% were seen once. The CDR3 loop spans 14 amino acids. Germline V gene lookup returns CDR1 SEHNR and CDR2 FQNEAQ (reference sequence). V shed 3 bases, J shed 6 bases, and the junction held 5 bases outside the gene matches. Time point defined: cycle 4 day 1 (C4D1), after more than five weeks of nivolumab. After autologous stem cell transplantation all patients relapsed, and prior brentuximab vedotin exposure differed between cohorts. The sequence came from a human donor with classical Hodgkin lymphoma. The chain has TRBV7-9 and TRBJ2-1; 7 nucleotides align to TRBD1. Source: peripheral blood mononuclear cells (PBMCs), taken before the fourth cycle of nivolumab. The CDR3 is CASSFGAGGNEQFF. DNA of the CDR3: TGTGCCAGCAGCTTTGGAGCAGGGGGCAATGAGCAGTTCTTC.